A single sample gave rise to the 18 T cell receptor beta chains below, sequenced in a study of cytomegalovirus exposure and HLA in healthy donors. 60 Vbeta and 13 Jbeta primers were used in PCR. TCRdb's copy holds only in-frame clones and misses some; the assay was immunoSEQ multiplex PCR. The sample gives about 120,000 clones, roughly 70% of which show up once; more than 1.5% is in the top ten. Input material: PBMCs. The receptor source for this set is a woman aged 18-29 years in good health and CMV-seronegative.

This clone was recorded a few times. V and J are TRBV10-3 and TRBJ2-7, with 7 bases aligning to TRBD1. Germline assignment: CDR1 ENHRY and CDR2 SYGVKD. This CDR3 region has 15 residues. The V gene end was trimmed by 10 bases and the J gene end by 3 bases; junction bases not matched to a gene: 15. The CDR3 region has the DNA TGTGCCACAGGAGCCCGGACAGGAGTTTTCTACGAGCAGTACTTC. This translates into CATGARTGVFYEQYF.

This clone was counted once. The CDR3 protein is CASRLGGANSPLHF. CDR3 bases: TGTGCCAGCCGGCTAGGTGGGGCTAATTCACCCCTCCACTTT. This rearrangement joins TRBV2 to TRBJ1-6, with a weak D call TRBD1 (5 bases). The CDR3 runs to 14 residues. Trimming cost V 8 bases and J 6 bases, with 14 bases left between them. Germline V gene data show CDR1 as SNHLY and CDR2 as FYNNEI. Drawing the rest from reference TRBV2 and TRBJ1-6, the complete variable domain is EPEVTQTPSHQVTQMGQEVILRCVPISNHLYFYWYRQILGQKVEFLVSFYNNEISEKSEIFDDQFSVERPDGSNFTLKIRSTKLEDSAMYFCASRLGGANSPLHFGNGTRLTVT.

The chain recombines TRBV28 with TRBJ2-2; possibly TRBD2 for D (7 bases). This CDR3 region has 14 residues. V was cut by 6 bases and J by 9 bases, with 17 bases left in between. Germline CDR1 and CDR2: MDHEN and SYDVKM. The CDR3 here is CASRGDLGGRELFF. The CDR3 DNA follows: TGTGCCAGCAGGGGGGACCTGGGGGGGCGGGAGCTGTTTTTT.

V usage is TRBV6-5 and J usage is TRBJ2-7; 9 bases line up with TRBD1. CDR3 length: 14 amino acids. After removal of 7 bases from V and 2 bases from J, the junction contained 6 bases not matched to a gene. Germline V lookup: CDR1 MNHEY, CDR2 SVGAGI. The CDR3 spells CASTTGTGTYEQYF. The CDR3 region has the DNA TGTGCCAGCACCACCGGGACAGGGACCTACGAGCAGTACTTC.

For the CDR3, the DNA is TGTGCCAGCAGTTCAGGGCGTATGGTCAAGCAGTACTTC. Translation: CASSSGRMVKQYF. V usage is TRBV28 and J usage is TRBJ2-7; weak D call: TRBD1 (5 bases). CDR1 is MDHEN, CDR2 SYDVKM, per germline. V lost 4 bases and J 8 bases, leaving 15 bases between the germline ends. CDR3 size: 13 residues.

The sample holds a few counts of this clone. The CDR3 spells CASSPRQAGANVLTF. The CDR3 DNA reads TGCGCCAGCAGCCCCCGACAGGCCGGGGCCAACGTCCTGACTTTC. V usage is TRBV5-1 and J usage is TRBJ2-6; D might be TRBD1 (6 bases). The CDR3 contains 15 residues. V shed 4 bases and J shed 4 bases, with 12 bases lying between them. CDR1 is SGHRS and CDR2 is YFSETQ in the germline V gene.

The chain links TRBV5-1 to TRBJ2-3, with D possibly being TRBD1 (5 bases). CDR1 is SGHRS, CDR2 YFSETQ, per germline. The CDR3 is made up of 16 amino acids. Trimming removed 2 bases at V and 5 bases at J, with 18 bases between. CDR3 DNA sequence: TGCGCCAGCAGCTTCAATGCAGGGAAGGGAATAGATACGCAGTATTTT. Protein: CASSFNAGKGIDTQYF.

V is TRBV9 and J is TRBJ1-1, with D perhaps TRBD1 (5 bases). V was clipped by 4 bases and J by 0 bases, with 19 bases between them. The CDR3 is made up of 17 amino acids. Germline CDR1 and CDR2: SGDLS and YYNGEE. The DNA for the CDR3 is TGTGCCAGCAGCTTCTCGGCGGGACTGACGTTGAACACTGAAGCTTTCTTT. Residues: CASSFSAGLTLNTEAFF.

The rearrangement links TRBV4-1 to TRBJ2-7, with 8 positions matching TRBD1. There are 13 residues in the CDR3. In germline, CDR1 is MGHRA, CDR2 YSYEKL. With 5 bases clipped from V and 4 bases from J, the junction kept 4 bases outside the gene matches. The DNA for the CDR3 is TGCGCCAGCAGCTCCGGGACAGGATACGAGCAGTACTTC. Its protein product is CASSSGTGYEQYF.

This clone showed up just a few times. The V and J genes are TRBV19 and TRBJ1-2, with D possibly matching TRBD1 (6 bases). V was trimmed by 5 bases and J by 6 bases, leaving 13 bases between them. This CDR3 is 13 amino acids long. Germline V gene sequence: CDR1 LNHDA, CDR2 SQIVND (reference sequence). The CDR3 DNA sequence: TGTGCCAGTAGTCCATCAACAGGGAATGGCTACACCTTC. It specifies CASSPSTGNGYTF.

This clone appeared once. The gene calls are TRBV5-1 and TRBJ1-4, with 8 bases lining up with TRBD1. The CDR3 consists of 15 residues. Germline lookup yields CDR1 SGHRS and CDR2 YFSETQ. The junction had 7 bases not matched to a gene; V was cut back by 4 bases and J by 5 bases. This chain's CDR3 is CASSQSTGENEKLFF. CDR3 bases: TGCGCCAGCAGCCAGTCGACAGGGGAGAATGAAAAACTGTTTTTT.

The chain links TRBV19 to TRBJ2-2; D is unresolved. Germline lookup yields CDR1 LNHDA and CDR2 SQIVND (reference sequence). Trimming cost V 6 bases and J 5 bases, with 16 bases left between them. The CDR3 length is 15 residues. Here the CDR3 reads CASSPTAARTGELFF. The CDR3 bases are TGTGCCAGTAGCCCGACCGCAGCGAGGACCGGGGAGCTGTTTTTT.

V and J are TRBV2 and TRBJ2-3; TRBD2 aligns across 15 bases. CDR1 and CDR2 from the germline V gene are SNHLY and FYNNEI. V lost 5 bases to trimming and J lost 5 bases; unmatched junction nucleotides: 5. This CDR3 has 16 amino acids. The CDR3 protein is CASSPGTSGGRDTQYF. The CDR3 DNA sequence: TGTGCCAGCAGTCCCGGGACTAGCGGGGGGAGAGATACGCAGTATTTT.

The chain uses TRBV4-2 and TRBJ1-5; 10 nucleotides align to TRBD1. The germline gives CDR1 LGHNA, CDR2 YNFKEQ. With V trimmed by 4 bases and J by 5 bases, 8 bases remained unmatched. CDR3 length equals 16 residues. The CDR3 sequence is CASSLGQGETHQPQHF. The CDR3 bases are TGTGCCAGCAGCCTAGGACAGGGGGAAACCCATCAGCCCCAGCATTTT.

The chain carries TRBV7-9 and TRBJ1-2; TRBD1 matches at 9 bases. The CDR3 is made up of 15 amino acids. Germline CDR1 and CDR2: SEHNR and FQNEAQ (reference sequence). V lost 5 bases and J lost 4; bases outside the gene matches: 8. The CDR3 nucleotides read TGTGCCAGCAGCCGACTAGGGACAGGGACCTATGGCTACACCTTC. The encoded protein is CASSRLGTGTYGYTF.

The chain carries TRBV11-3 and TRBJ2-3, with D uncertain. V dropped 0 bases and J dropped 6 bases, with 10 bases sitting between them. Per the germline V gene, CDR1 is SGHNT and CDR2 is YENEEA. This CDR3 contains 14 residues. The CDR3 DNA follows: TGTGCCAGCAGCTTAGATCCTATAAGTGATACGCAGTATTTT. Protein: CASSLDPISDTQYF. Supplemented by reference TRBV11-3 and TRBJ2-3, the full variable domain reads EAGVVQSPRYKIIEKKQPVAFWCNPISGHNTLYWYLQNLGQGPELLIRYENEEAVDDSQLPKDRFSAERLKGVDSTLKIQPAELGDSAVYLCASSLDPISDTQYFGPGTRLTVL.

This chain connects TRBV2 to TRBJ2-7; 7 positions match TRBD1. V dropped 6 bases and J dropped 2; count of bases not matched to a gene: 7. The CDR3 has 14 amino acids. Germline V lookup: CDR1 SNHLY, CDR2 FYNNEI. CDR3 coding DNA: TGTGCCAGCAGCTGGGACAGACCTACCTACGAGCAGTACTTC. Its protein is CASSWDRPTYEQYF. Combining the CDR3 with reference TRBV2 and TRBJ2-7 gives the whole variable domain EPEVTQTPSHQVTQMGQEVILRCVPISNHLYFYWYRQILGQKVEFLVSFYNNEISEKSEIFDDQFSVERPDGSNFTLKIRSTKLEDSAMYFCASSWDRPTYEQYFGPGTRLTVT.

The rearrangement uses TRBV19 and TRBJ2-3; D gene unclear. The germline V gene encodes CDR1 LNHDA and CDR2 SQIVND (reference sequence). The germline V and J ends were trimmed by 10 bases and 1 base, with 18 bases remaining between them. There are 15 residues in the CDR3. The CDR3 DNA is TGTGCCACCACAACGACCCCAGGTGGCACAGATACGCAGTATTTT. Its protein is CATTTTPGGTDTQYF. Looking up the rest from reference TRBV19 and TRBJ2-3 gives the full variable domain: DGGITQSPKYLFRKEGQNVTLSCEQNLNHDAMYWYRQDPGQGLRLIYYSQIVNDFQKGDIAEGYSVSREKKESFPLTVTSAQKNPTAFYLCATTTTPGGTDTQYFGPGTRLTVL.